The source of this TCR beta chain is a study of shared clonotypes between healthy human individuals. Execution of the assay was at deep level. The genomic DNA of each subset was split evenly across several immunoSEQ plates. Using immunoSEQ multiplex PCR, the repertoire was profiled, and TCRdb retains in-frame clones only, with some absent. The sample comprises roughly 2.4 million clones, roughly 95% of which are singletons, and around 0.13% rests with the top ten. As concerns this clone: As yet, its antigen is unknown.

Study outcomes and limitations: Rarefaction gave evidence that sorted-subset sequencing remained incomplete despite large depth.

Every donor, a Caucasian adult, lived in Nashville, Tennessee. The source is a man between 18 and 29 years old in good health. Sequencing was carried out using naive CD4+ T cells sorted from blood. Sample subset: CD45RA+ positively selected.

The chain's CDR3 is CASSLLGGELETQYF. In DNA form, the CDR3 reads TGTGCCAGCAGCCTGCTCGGGGGGGAGTTGGAGACCCAGTACTTC. The chain is built from TRBV2 and TRBJ2-5; TRBD2 agrees at 8 bases. Germline lookup yields CDR1 SNHLY and CDR2 FYNNEI. The CDR3 is made up of 15 amino acids. After removal of 6 bases from V and 5 bases from J, the junction contained 11 bases not matched to a gene.